These 24 T cell receptor beta chains were all obtained from the same sample, sequenced in a study of blood T cell repertoires in COVID-19. Here immunoSEQ multiplex PCR was the method, and the copy in TCRdb shows in-frame clones only, minus some. The sample gives approximately 350,000 clones, 80% to 90% of which show up once; 0.95% to 1.1% is in the top ten. Sequenced input: PBMCs or T cells enriched from blood (not recorded which). Receptors originate from a man younger than 30 who had recovered from COVID-19.

J is TRBJ1-1 and V is TRBV5-1; D uncertain. Trimming removed 4 bases at V and 4 bases at J, with 11 bases between. The germline CDR1 and CDR2 sequences are SGHRS and YFSETQ. The CDR3 is 13 amino acids. CDR3 protein: CASSPHGSTEAFF. As DNA, the CDR3 is TGCGCCAGCAGCCCGCATGGTAGCACTGAAGCTTTCTTT.

The chain uses TRBV5-1 and TRBJ1-1; maybe TRBD1 (5 bases). V dropped 1 base and J dropped 1 base, with 8 bases sitting between them. The CDR3 consists of 14 residues. Germline CDR1 is SGHRS and CDR2 is YFSETQ. CDR3 DNA sequence: TGCGCCAGCAGCTTGAGGGGCGAGAACACTGAAGCTTTCTTT. This translates into CASSLRGENTEAFF.

V is TRBV3-1 (or the pseudogene TRBV3-2) and J is TRBJ2-1, with D perhaps matching TRBD2 (7 bases). Germline V lookup: CDR1 LGHDT, CDR2 YNNKEL (reference sequence). CDR3 length equals 16 residues. Trimming left V 2 bases short and J 3 bases short, with 14 bases between. The CDR3 bases are TGTGCCAGCAGCCAACAGGGAGGGGGACTCTACAATGAGCAGTTCTTC. It is translated as CASSQQGGGLYNEQFF.

The chain has TRBV27 and TRBJ1-2, with 7 bases identical to TRBD1. The junction had 4 bases not matched to a gene; V was cut back by 5 bases and J by 4 bases. Germline-derived CDR1 and CDR2 are MNHEY and SMNVEV (reference sequence). The CDR3 extends over 13 amino acids. This CDR3 reads CASSLQGSYGYTF. The DNA of the CDR3 is TGTGCCAGCAGTCTACAGGGGAGCTATGGCTACACCTTC.

This clone was seen more than once but under ten times. The chain is built from TRBV3-1 (or the pseudogene TRBV3-2) and TRBJ1-4; the match to TRBD1 covers 7 bases. Germline V CDR1 and CDR2: LGHDT, YNNKEL (reference sequence). The junction had 2 bases not matched to a gene; V was cut back by 4 bases and J by 3 bases. This CDR3 comprises 14 residues. CDR3 in DNA: TGTGCCAGCAGCCCGGGACAGCCTAATGAAAAACTGTTTTTT. It specifies CASSPGQPNEKLFF.

This clone has a single count. The gene calls are TRBV15 and TRBJ1-3; no clear D gene. V lost 2 bases and J 7 bases, leaving 3 bases between the germline ends. This CDR3 has 11 amino acids. Germline V gene lookup returns CDR1 LNHNV and CDR2 YYDKDF (reference sequence). The CDR3 protein is CATSRLNTIYF. The CDR3 region has the DNA TGTGCCACCAGCAGACTTAACACCATATATTTT.

The J gene is TRBJ1-2, the V gene TRBV7-3; 7 bases fit TRBD1. V was pared by 5 bases and J by 4 bases, with 13 bases of the junction left unmatched. This CDR3 contains 16 residues. Germline loops: CDR1 SGHTA, CDR2 FQGTGA. CDR3 protein: CASSPMGQPLVYGYTF. CDR3 DNA sequence: TGTGCCAGCAGCCCCATGGGACAGCCTCTAGTCTATGGCTACACCTTC.

The chain employs TRBV29-1 and TRBJ1-2, with D hard to call. CDR3 size: 9 residues. Trimming left V 3 bases short and J 9 bases short, with 5 bases between. Germline CDR1 reads SQVTM; CDR2 reads ANQGSEA. The CDR3, as DNA: TGCAGCGTTGACGGGAGCTACACCTTC. Translated: CSVDGSYTF.

The chain carries TRBV28 and TRBJ2-7; a weak D match, TRBD2 (6 bases). CDR1 and CDR2 from the germline V gene are MDHEN and SYDVKM. CDR3 length equals 11 residues. V lost 7 bases and J lost 6, with 10 bases in between. In DNA form, the CDR3 reads TGTGCCAGCACCCTCGGGAGCGAGCAGTACTTC. Protein: CASTLGSEQYF.

The V call is TRBV29-1, the J call TRBJ1-3; D gene unclear. The germline V gene has CDR1 SQVTM and CDR2 ANQGSEA. The CDR3 has 13 amino acids. The CDR3 bases are TGCACCAGTCCATCCCACTCTGGAAACACCATATATTTT. This codes for CTSPSHSGNTIYF.

The V gene is TRBV4-2, the J gene TRBJ1-4, with 9 bases that match TRBD1. With V trimmed by 0 bases and J by 8 bases, 10 bases remained unmatched. The CDR3 length is 17 residues. Germline V gene data show CDR1 as LGHNA and CDR2 as YNFKEQ. The CDR3 DNA sequence: TGTGCCAGCAGCCAAGATCTTGGGGACAGGGAGACGGAAAAACTGTTTTTT. Translating gives CASSQDLGDRETEKLFF.

The gene calls are TRBV7-8 and TRBJ2-3; 10 positions agree with TRBD1. Per the germline V gene, CDR1 is SGHVS and CDR2 is FQNEAQ. Trimming took 5 bases from V and 6 from J; bases not matched to a gene: 5. The CDR3 length is 14 residues. The CDR3 region is CASSPGQGFDTQYF. CDR3 DNA sequence: TGTGCCAGCAGCCCGGGACAGGGGTTTGATACGCAGTATTTT.

J is TRBJ2-1 and V is TRBV13; 12 bases align to TRBD2. This CDR3 is built from 17 residues. The junction had 14 bases not matched to a gene; V was cut back by 5 bases and J by 9 bases. Germline CDR1 is PRHDT and CDR2 is FYEKMQ (reference sequence). DNA for the CDR3: TGTGCCAGCAGCCCCTCCCCGACTAGCGGGAGATTTAGTGAGCAGTTCTTC. Protein sequence: CASSPSPTSGRFSEQFF.

This chain connects TRBV19 to TRBJ1-1, with a tentative D call TRBD1 (5 bases). This CDR3 is built from 11 residues. Germline V gene sequence: CDR1 LNHDA, CDR2 SQIVND (reference sequence). V lost 8 bases to trimming and J lost 7 bases, with 11 bases between them. The CDR3 DNA reads as TGTGCCAGTCTCGGAGGGGATGAAGCTTTCTTT. Its translation: CASLGGDEAFF.

The chain uses TRBV3-1 (or the pseudogene TRBV3-2) and TRBJ2-2; TRBD2 agrees at 8 bases. V shed 5 bases and J 4 bases; nucleotides not matched to a gene: 12. CDR1 is LGHDT and CDR2 is YNNKEL in the germline V gene (reference sequence). This CDR3 is built from 17 residues. The chain's CDR3 is CASSAFSGGASTGELFF. The CDR3 region has the DNA TGTGCCAGCAGCGCCTTCTCCGGGGGGGCCTCCACCGGGGAGCTGTTTTTT.

The chain carries TRBV28 and TRBJ1-1, with TRBD1 identical over 7 bases. CDR3 size: 15 residues. Germline V lookup: CDR1 MDHEN, CDR2 SYDVKM. Germline trimming cut 4 bases from V and 0 bases from J; bases unmatched to any gene: 5. CDR3 protein: CASSSGTELNTEAFF. CDR3 nucleotides: TGTGCCAGCAGTTCCGGGACAGAACTGAACACTGAAGCTTTCTTT.

This sequence joins TRBV10-1 and TRBJ2-2; D call uncertain. Germline assignment: CDR1 WNHNN and CDR2 SYGVQD (reference sequence). V lost 5 bases to trimming and J lost 2 bases, with 3 bases between them. The CDR3 has 12 residues. CDR3 in DNA: TGCGCCAGCAGTACTAACACCGGGGAGCTGTTTTTT. Its protein is CASSTNTGELFF.

The genes are TRBV5-4 and TRBJ2-3; 9 nucleotides agree with TRBD2. V trimming: 4 bases; J trimming: 2 bases; junction bases outside the gene matches: 5. This CDR3 contains 15 residues. Germline V gene data show CDR1 as SGHNT and CDR2 as YYREEE (reference sequence). The CDR3 bases are TGTGCCAGCAGCGCACTAGCGGGTGACACAGATACGCAGTATTTT. Translating gives CASSALAGDTDTQYF. The whole variable domain, filled in from reference TRBV5-4 and TRBJ2-3, reads ETGVTQSPTHLIKTRGQQVTLRCSSQSGHNTVSWYQQALGQGPQFIFQYYREEENGRGNFPPRFSGLQFPNYSSELNVNALELDDSALYLCASSALAGDTDTQYFGPGTRLTVL.

The chain carries TRBV19 and TRBJ1-2; TRBD1 matches 7 bases. From germline, CDR1 is LNHDA and CDR2 SQIVND (reference sequence). The J segment lost 3 bases and the V segment lost 2 bases, leaving 6 bases of the junction unmatched. The CDR3 sequence is 15 residues long. CDR3 in DNA: TGTGCCAGTAGTATAACCGGGACAGTTGACTATGGCTACACCTTC. The encoded protein is CASSITGTVDYGYTF.

This chain connects TRBV28 to TRBJ1-1, with TRBD1 identical over 7 bases. Germline V gives CDR1 MDHEN, CDR2 SYDVKM. The V gene end was trimmed by 7 bases and the J gene end by 4 bases; junction bases not matched to a gene: 12. This CDR3 contains 15 residues. CDR3 residues: CASILRGGTPTEAFF. For the CDR3, the DNA is TGTGCCAGCATCTTAAGAGGGGGCACCCCCACTGAAGCTTTCTTT.

The gene calls are TRBV7-3 and TRBJ1-1; D gene unclear. The germline V gene has CDR1 SGHTA and CDR2 FQGTGA. V gave up 7 bases and J gave up 1 base, with 16 bases separating them. The CDR3 has 15 amino acids. CDR3 amino acids: CASTPPPLPNTEAFF. The CDR3 nucleotides read TGTGCCAGCACCCCTCCCCCCCTCCCGAACACTGAAGCTTTCTTT.

This clone was observed a few times. The rearrangement uses TRBV9 and TRBJ2-7, with TRBD1 identical over 8 bases. CDR1 is SGDLS, CDR2 YYNGEE, per germline. J was trimmed by 6 bases and V by 3 bases; bases with no gene match: 5. CDR3 length: 13 residues. The CDR3 region is CASSGTTGAEQYF. DNA for the CDR3: TGTGCCAGCAGCGGGACGACAGGGGCCGAGCAGTACTTC.

The chain is built from TRBV5-5 and TRBJ1-1, with TRBD1 matching 7 bases. V dropped 5 bases and J dropped 4; count of bases not matched to a gene: 8. The CDR3 has 14 residues. The germline gives CDR1 SGHKS, CDR2 YYEKEE (reference sequence). The CDR3 DNA sequence: TGTGCCAGCAGGTTCTACGACAGGGCCACTGAAGCTTTCTTT. This translates into CASRFYDRATEAFF.

The chain carries TRBV28 and TRBJ1-2; perhaps TRBD1 as D (5 bases). Germline V CDR1 and CDR2: MDHEN, SYDVKM. The CDR3 has 15 residues. V was trimmed by 0 bases and J by 6 bases, leaving 14 bases between them. The CDR3 loop reads CASSLWGPTRHGYTF. CDR3 bases: TGTGCCAGCAGTTTATGGGGGCCGACTCGGCATGGCTACACCTTC.